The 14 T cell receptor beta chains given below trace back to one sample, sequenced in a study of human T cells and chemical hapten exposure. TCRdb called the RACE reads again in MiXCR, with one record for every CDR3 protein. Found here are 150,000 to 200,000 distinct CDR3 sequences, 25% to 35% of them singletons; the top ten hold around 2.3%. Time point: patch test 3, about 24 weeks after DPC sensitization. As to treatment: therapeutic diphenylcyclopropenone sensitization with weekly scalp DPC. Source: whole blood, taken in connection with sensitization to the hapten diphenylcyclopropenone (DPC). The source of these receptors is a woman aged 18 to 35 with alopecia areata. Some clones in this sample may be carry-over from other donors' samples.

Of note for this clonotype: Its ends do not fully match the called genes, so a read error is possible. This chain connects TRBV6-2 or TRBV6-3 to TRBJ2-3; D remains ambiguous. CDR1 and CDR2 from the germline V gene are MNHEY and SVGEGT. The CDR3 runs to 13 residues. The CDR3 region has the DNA TGTGCCAGCTCCCCTTCTGCGGTCACCTCGCCAATTTTT. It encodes CASSPSAVTSPIF.

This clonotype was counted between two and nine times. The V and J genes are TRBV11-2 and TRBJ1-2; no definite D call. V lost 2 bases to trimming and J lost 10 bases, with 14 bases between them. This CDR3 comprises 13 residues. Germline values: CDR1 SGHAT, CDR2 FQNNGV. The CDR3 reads CASSLPHMGFYTF. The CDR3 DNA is TGTGCCAGCAGCTTACCTCATATGGGTTTCTACACCTTC. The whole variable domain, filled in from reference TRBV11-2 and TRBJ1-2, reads EAGVAQSPRYKIIEKRQSVAFWCNPISGHATLYWYQQILGQGPKLLIQFQNNGVVDDSQLPKDRFSAERLKGVDSTLKIQPAKLEDSAVYLCASSLPHMGFYTFGSGTRLTVV.

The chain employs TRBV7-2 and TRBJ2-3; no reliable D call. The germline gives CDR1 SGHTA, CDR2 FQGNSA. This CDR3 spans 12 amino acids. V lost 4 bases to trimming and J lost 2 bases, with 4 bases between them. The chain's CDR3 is CASSWTTDTQYF. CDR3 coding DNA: TGTGCCAGCAGCTGGACCACAGATACGCAGTATTTT. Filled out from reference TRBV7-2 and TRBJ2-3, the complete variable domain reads GAGVSQSPSNKVTEKGKDVELRCDPISGHTALYWYRQSLGQGLEFLIYFQGNSAPDKSGLPSDRFSAERTGGSVSTLTIQRTQQEDSAVYLCASSWTTDTQYFGPGTRLTVL.

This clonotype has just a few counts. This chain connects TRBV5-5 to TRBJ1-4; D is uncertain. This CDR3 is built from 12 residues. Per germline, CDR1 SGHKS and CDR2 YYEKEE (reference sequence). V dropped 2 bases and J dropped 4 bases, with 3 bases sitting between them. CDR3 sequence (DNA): TGTGCCAGCAGCTTTCTTAATGAAAAACTGTTTTTT. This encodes CASSFLNEKLFF. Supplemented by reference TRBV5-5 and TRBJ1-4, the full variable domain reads DAGVTQSPTHLIKTRGQQVTLRCSPISGHKSVSWYQQVLGQGPQFIFQYYEKEERGRGNFPDRFSARQFPNYSSELNVNALLLGDSALYLCASSFLNEKLFFGSGTQLSVL.

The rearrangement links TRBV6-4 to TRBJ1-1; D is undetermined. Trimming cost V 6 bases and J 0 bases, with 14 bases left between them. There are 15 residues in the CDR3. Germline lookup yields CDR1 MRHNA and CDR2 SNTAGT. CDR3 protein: CASRDGEVMNTEAFF. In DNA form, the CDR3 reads TGTGCCAGCAGGGACGGGGAAGTCATGAACACTGAAGCTTTCTTT.

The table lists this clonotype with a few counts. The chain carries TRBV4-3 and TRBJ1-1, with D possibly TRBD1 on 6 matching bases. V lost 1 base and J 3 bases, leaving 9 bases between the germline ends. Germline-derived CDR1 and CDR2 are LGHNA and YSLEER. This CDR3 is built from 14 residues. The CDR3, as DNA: TGCGCCAGCAGCCAAGGGGCAGGGGACACTGAAGCTTTCTTT. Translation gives CASSQGAGDTEAFF.

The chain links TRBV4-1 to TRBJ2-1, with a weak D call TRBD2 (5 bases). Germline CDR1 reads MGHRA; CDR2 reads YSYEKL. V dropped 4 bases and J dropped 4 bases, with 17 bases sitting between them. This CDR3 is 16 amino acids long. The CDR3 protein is CASSLFLGVEYNEQFF. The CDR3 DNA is TGCGCCAGCAGCCTCTTCCTCGGGGTTGAGTACAATGAGCAGTTCTTC.

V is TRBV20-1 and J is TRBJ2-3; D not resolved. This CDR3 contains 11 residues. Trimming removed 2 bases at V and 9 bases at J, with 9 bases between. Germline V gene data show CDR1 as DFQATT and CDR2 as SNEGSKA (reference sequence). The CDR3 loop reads CSARSEGTQYF. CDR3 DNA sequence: TGCAGTGCTAGATCTGAAGGGACGCAGTATTTT.

The CDR3, as DNA: TGTGCCAGCGTTGGCCCAATTACAGGGGCAGCTTTCTTT. Protein sequence: CASVGPITGAAFF. The rearrangement joins TRBV2 to TRBJ1-1; 7 bases line up with TRBD1. The CDR3 loop spans 13 amino acids. J was trimmed by 10 bases and V by 8 bases; bases with no gene match: 13. The germline V gene encodes CDR1 SNHLY and CDR2 FYNNEI.

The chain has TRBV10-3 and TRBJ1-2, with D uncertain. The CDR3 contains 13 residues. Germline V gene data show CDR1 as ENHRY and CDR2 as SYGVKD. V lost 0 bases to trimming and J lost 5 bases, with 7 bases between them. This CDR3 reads CAISESLGYGYTF. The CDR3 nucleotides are TGTGCCATCAGTGAGTCTCTAGGGTATGGCTACACCTTC.

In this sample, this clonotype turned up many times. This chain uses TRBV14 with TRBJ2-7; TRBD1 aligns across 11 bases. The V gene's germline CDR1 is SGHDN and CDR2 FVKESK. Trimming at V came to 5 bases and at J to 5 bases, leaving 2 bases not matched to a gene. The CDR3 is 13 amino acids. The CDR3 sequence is CASSGQGAHEQYF. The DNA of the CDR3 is TGTGCCAGCAGCGGACAGGGGGCACACGAGCAGTACTTC.

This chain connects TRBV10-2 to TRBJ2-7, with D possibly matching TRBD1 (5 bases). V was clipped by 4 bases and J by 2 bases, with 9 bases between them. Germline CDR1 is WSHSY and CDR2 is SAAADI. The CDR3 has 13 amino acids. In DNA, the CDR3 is TGCGCCAGCAGTGCAGGGATTGCCTACGAGCAGTACTTC. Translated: CASSAGIAYEQYF.

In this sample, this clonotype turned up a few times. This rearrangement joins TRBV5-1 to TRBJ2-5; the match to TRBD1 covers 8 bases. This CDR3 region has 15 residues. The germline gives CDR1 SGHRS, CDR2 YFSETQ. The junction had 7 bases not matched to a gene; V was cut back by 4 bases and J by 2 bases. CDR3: CASSRGQAEQETQYF. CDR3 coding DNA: TGCGCCAGCAGCAGGGGACAGGCCGAACAAGAGACCCAGTACTTC. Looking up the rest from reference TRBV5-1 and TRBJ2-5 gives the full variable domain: KAGVTQTPRYLIKTRGQQVTLSCSPISGHRSVSWYQQTPGQGLQFLFEYFSETQRNKGNFPGRFSGRQFSNSRSEMNVSTLELGDSALYLCASSRGQAEQETQYFGPGTRLLVL.

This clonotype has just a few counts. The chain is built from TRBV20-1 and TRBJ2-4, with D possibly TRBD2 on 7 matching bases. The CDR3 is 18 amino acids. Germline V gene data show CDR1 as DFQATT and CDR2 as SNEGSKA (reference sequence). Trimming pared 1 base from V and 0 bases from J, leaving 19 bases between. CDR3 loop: CSARGLAGATLAKNIQYF. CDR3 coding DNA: TGCAGTGCTAGAGGTCTGGCGGGGGCCACGCTAGCCAAAAACATTCAGTACTTC.